Shown below are 4 T cell receptor beta chains from a single sample sequenced in a study of blood T cells in healthy people across ages. Sample-barcoded 5' priming and a J-beta primer mix drove a second PCR of about 7 to 12 cycles. Via MiXCR, TCRdb re-called the 5' RACE reads, giving one row per CDR3 protein. The sample includes about 800,000 distinct CDR3 sequences, 20% to 30% of them seen just once. The same data also contributed to another study, on T cells of mothers and their children.

The sequenced material came from blood. The source of these receptors is a boy aged 5-17 years in good health.

The chain uses TRBV6-1 and TRBJ1-1; D remains unclear. The germline gives CDR1 MNHNS, CDR2 SASEGT. The CDR3 has 15 residues. V lost 2 bases, J lost 5 bases, and 15 bases lay in between. The CDR3: CASSEQDLKRTEAFF. The DNA for the CDR3 is TGTGCCAGCAGTGAACAGGACCTCAAGAGGACTGAAGCTTTCTTT.

This clonotype has a handful of counts. The chain couples TRBV15 to TRBJ2-5, with TRBD1 matching 9 bases. This CDR3 has 15 amino acids. The V gene's germline CDR1 is LNHNV and CDR2 YYDKDF (reference sequence). The V and J ends lost 2 bases and 5 bases, in that order; junction bases with no gene match: 6. In nucleotides, the CDR3 is TGTGCCACCAGCAGAAGCGGGACAGGGTCGGAGACCCAGTACTTC. Amino acids: CATSRSGTGSETQYF. Filled out from reference TRBV15 and TRBJ2-5, the complete variable domain reads DAMVIQNPRYQVTQFGKPVTLSCSQTLNHNVMYWYQQKSSQAPKLLFHYYDKDFNNEADTPDNFQSRRPNTSFCFLDIRSPGLGDTAMYLCATSRSGTGSETQYFGPGTRLLVL.

A few counts support this clonotype. This rearrangement joins TRBV4-1 to TRBJ2-5, with TRBD2 as a possible D gene (5 bases). The J call may be faulty, since TRBJ2-1 better matches the DNA end. Per germline, CDR1 MGHRA and CDR2 YSYEKL. The length of the CDR3 is 13 residues. The CDR3 nucleotides read TGCGCCAGCAGCCAAGATTGGGGAGTTGAGCAGTTCTTC. Translation gives CASSQDWGVEQFF.

This clonotype was seen only a few times. The genes are TRBV2 and TRBJ2-5; possibly TRBD2 for D (5 bases). The germline CDR1 and CDR2 sequences are SNHLY and FYNNEI. This CDR3 spans 15 amino acids. The V end lost 4 bases, the J end lost 1 base, and 13 bases lay between the germline ends. Here the CDR3 DNA reads TGTGCCAGCAGTGGCCTCGGACTCCTCCAAGAGACCCAGTACTTC. Translated: CASSGLGLLQETQYF. The full variable domain, its missing parts supplied by reference TRBV2 and TRBJ2-5, is EPEVTQTPSHQVTQMGQEVILRCVPISNHLYFYWYRQILGQKVEFLVSFYNNEISEKSEIFDDQFSVERPDGSNFTLKIRSTKLEDSAMYFCASSGLGLLQETQYFGPGTRLLVL.